The 3 T cell receptor beta chains listed next were all sequenced from one sample in a study of blood T cell repertoires in COVID-19. Sequencing used immunoSEQ multiplex PCR; TCRdb keeps in-frame clones, though not all of them. The sample consists of about 220,000 clones, 80% to 90% of them appearing once. Sequencing input: peripheral blood. These receptors were collected from a man in his forties or fifties who had recovered from COVID-19.

V and J are TRBV4-3 and TRBJ2-2; 7 bases are shared with TRBD1. The CDR3 is 16 residues long. CDR1 LGHNA and CDR2 YSLEER come from the germline V gene. The J segment lost 5 bases and the V segment lost 0 bases, leaving 6 bases of the junction unmatched. In DNA form, the CDR3 reads TGCGCCAGCAGCCAAGATCCCCAGGGGGTAACCGGGGAGCTGTTTTTT. This sequence encodes CASSQDPQGVTGELFF.

The rearrangement links TRBV6-6 to TRBJ2-2; TRBD2 aligns across 14 bases. There are 16 residues in the CDR3. The junction had 5 bases not matched to a gene; V was cut back by 5 bases and J by 6 bases. Per the germline V gene, CDR1 is MNHNY and CDR2 is SVGAGI (reference sequence). Here the CDR3 DNA reads TGTGCCAGCAGTCGACTAGCGGGGGGGCAATCCGGGGAGCTGTTTTTT. Translation gives CASSRLAGGQSGELFF.

The chain combines TRBV2 with TRBJ2-1; TRBD2 agrees at 8 bases. V was pared by 6 bases and J by 8 bases, with 12 bases of the junction left unmatched. The CDR3 consists of 15 residues. Germline V gene lookup returns CDR1 SNHLY and CDR2 FYNNEI. CDR3 amino acids: CASRPTSGSLYEQFF. The CDR3 DNA is TGTGCCAGCAGACCAACTAGCGGTAGTCTGTATGAGCAGTTCTTC.